The rows below give T cell receptor beta chains drawn from one sample of a study of blood T cell repertoires in COVID-19. Only in-frame clones appear in the TCRdb table, and some are missing; sequencing was by immunoSEQ multiplex PCR. The sample has 90,000 to 110,000 clones; 75% to 90% are singletons. The sequenced material came from peripheral blood. Receptor source: a human donor in a cohort sampled during active COVID-19. Both conserved end residues are part of each CDR3. The order of the fields is J gene, V gene, clone size, D gene, CDR3 DNA, CDR3 protein. D genes are given only for firm matches. Not every row has a clone size; where given, it reads once, few, many or a size class.

J: TRBJ1-1
V: TRBV7-3
size: NA
D: TRBD1
DNA: TGTGCCAGCAGCTCAGACAGGGGTGGGACTGAAGCTTTCTTT
CDR3: CASSSDRGGTEAFF

J: TRBJ2-7
V: TRBV7-9
size: NA
D: NA
DNA: TGTGCCAGCAGCTTTTGGGGACAATCCTACGAGCAGTACTTC
CDR3: CASSFWGQSYEQYF

J: TRBJ1-1
V: TRBV10-3
size: NA
D: TRBD1
DNA: TGTGCCATCAGTGAGCGACAGGGGAACACTGAAGCTTTCTTT
CDR3: CAISERQGNTEAFF

J: TRBJ2-5
V: TRBV3-1/TRBV3-2
size: NA
D: NA
DNA: TGTGCCAGCAGCCAACGAGGGTCTAACTACTTC
CDR3: CASSQRGSNYF

J: TRBJ2-3
V: TRBV18
size: NA
D: NA
DNA: TGTGCCAGCTCACCACCGAGGGCGGGGACCACAGATACGCAGTATTTT
CDR3: CASSPPRAGTTDTQYF

J: TRBJ2-7
V: TRBV28
size: NA
D: TRBD1
DNA: TGTGCCAGCGGCCGACAGGGGGCCCACTACGAGCAGTACTTC
CDR3: CASGRQGAHYEQYF

J: TRBJ2-1
V: TRBV9
size: NA
D: TRBD2
DNA: TGTGCCAGCAGCGCCCCCGGGACTAGCGGTAACAATGAGCAGTTCTTC
CDR3: CASSAPGTSGNNEQFF

J: TRBJ1-4
V: TRBV5-6
size: NA
D: NA
DNA: TGTGCCAGCAGCTTGTCCGGGTTCGGAGAAAAACTGTTTTTT
CDR3: CASSLSGFGEKLFF

J: TRBJ2-1
V: TRBV7-8
size: NA
D: NA
DNA: TGTGCCAGCAGCCCAAGCGCCGGTAGCCACTCCTACAATGAGCAGTTCTTC
CDR3: CASSPSAGSHSYNEQFF

J: TRBJ1-2
V: TRBV9
size: NA
D: TRBD1
DNA: TGTGCCAGCAGCGCAGGGGGCGGTAGGGGCTACACCTTC
CDR3: CASSAGGGRGYTF

J: TRBJ1-6
V: TRBV27
size: NA
D: NA
DNA: TGTGCCAGTCATGCAGGGAATCCCCAGTCACCCCTCCACTTT
CDR3: CASHAGNPQSPLHF

J: TRBJ1-2
V: TRBV11-2
size: once
D: NA
DNA: TGTGCCAGCAGCTTAGAGGGAGGGCGGTCCTATGGCTACACCTTC
CDR3: CASSLEGGRSYGYTF

J: TRBJ2-3
V: TRBV10-3
size: NA
D: TRBD1
DNA: TGTGCCATCAGTGAGCCGGGACAGAGCACAGATACGCAGTATTTT
CDR3: CAISEPGQSTDTQYF